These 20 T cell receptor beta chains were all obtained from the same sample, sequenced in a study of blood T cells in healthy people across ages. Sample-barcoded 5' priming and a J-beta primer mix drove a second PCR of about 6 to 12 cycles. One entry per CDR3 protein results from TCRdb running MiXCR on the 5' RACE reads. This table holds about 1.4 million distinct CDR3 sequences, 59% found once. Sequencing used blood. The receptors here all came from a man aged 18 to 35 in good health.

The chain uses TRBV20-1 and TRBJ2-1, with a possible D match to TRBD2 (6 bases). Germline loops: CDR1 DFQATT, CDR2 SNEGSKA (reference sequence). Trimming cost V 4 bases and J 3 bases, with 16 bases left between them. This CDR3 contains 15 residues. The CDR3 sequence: CSANRPSARYNEQFF. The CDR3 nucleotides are TGCAGTGCTAATAGACCTAGCGCACGCTACAATGAGCAGTTCTTC.

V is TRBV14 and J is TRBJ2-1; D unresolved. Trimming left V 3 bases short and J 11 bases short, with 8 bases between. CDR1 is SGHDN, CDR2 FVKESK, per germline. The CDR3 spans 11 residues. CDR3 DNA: TGTGCCAGCAGCCACCGGAACCAGCAGTTCTTC. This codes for CASSHRNQQFF.

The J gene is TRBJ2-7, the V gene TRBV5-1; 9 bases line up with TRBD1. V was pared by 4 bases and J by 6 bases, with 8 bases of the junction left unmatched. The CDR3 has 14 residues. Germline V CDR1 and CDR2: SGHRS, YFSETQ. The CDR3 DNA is TGCGCCAGCAGCGGGGGGGACAGGGCTCGCGAGCAGTACTTC. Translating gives CASSGGDRAREQYF.

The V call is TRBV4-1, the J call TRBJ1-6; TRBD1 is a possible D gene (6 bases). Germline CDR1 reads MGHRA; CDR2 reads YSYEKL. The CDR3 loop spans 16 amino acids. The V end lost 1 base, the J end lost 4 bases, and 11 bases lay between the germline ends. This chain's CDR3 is CASSQGTGKYNSPLHF. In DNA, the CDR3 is TGCGCCAGCAGCCAAGGAACAGGGAAATATAATTCACCCCTCCACTTT.

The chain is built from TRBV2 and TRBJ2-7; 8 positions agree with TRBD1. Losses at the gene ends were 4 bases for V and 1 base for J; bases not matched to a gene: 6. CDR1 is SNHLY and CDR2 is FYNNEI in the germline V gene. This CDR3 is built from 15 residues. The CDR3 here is CASSVDRGKSYEQYF. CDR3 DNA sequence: TGTGCCAGCAGTGTTGACAGGGGAAAGTCCTACGAGCAGTACTTC. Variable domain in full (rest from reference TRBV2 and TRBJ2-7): EPEVTQTPSHQVTQMGQEVILRCVPISNHLYFYWYRQILGQKVEFLVSFYNNEISEKSEIFDDQFSVERPDGSNFTLKIRSTKLEDSAMYFCASSVDRGKSYEQYFGPGTRLTVT.

As DNA, the CDR3 is TGCGCCAGCAGCCATGATGTTGGAGGGGCAACAGATACGCAGTATTTT. It codes for CASSHDVGGATDTQYF. The rearrangement joins TRBV4-3 to TRBJ2-3; D is perhaps TRBD2 (6 bases). The CDR3 runs 16 residues. V was trimmed by 3 bases and J by 3 bases, leaving 16 bases between them. CDR1 and CDR2 from the germline V gene are LGHNA and YSLEER.

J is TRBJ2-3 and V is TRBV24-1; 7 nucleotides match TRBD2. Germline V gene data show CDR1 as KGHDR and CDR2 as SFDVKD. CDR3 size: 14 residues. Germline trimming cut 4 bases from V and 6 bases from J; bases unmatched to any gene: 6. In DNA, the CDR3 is TGTGCCACCAGTGACAGGGACTACGGCGATACGCAGTATTTT. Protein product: CATSDRDYGDTQYF.

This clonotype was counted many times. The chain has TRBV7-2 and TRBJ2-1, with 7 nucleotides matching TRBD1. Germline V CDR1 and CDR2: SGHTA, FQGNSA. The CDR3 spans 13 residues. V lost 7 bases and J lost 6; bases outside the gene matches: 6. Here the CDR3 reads CASTLTGPNEQFF. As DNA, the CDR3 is TGTGCCAGCACCCTGACAGGGCCCAATGAGCAGTTCTTC.

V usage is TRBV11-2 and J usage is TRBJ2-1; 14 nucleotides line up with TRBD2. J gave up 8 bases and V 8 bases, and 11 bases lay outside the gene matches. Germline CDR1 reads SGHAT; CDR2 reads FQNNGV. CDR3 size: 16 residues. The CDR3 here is CASHRLAGGWADEQFF. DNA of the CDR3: TGTGCCAGCCACCGACTAGCGGGGGGGTGGGCGGATGAGCAGTTCTTC.

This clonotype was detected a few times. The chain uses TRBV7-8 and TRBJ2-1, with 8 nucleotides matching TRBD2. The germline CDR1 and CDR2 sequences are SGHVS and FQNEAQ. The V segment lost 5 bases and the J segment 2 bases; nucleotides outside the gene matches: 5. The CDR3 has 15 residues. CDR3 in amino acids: CASSPQRGPYNEQFF. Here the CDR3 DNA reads TGTGCCAGCAGCCCACAGCGGGGGCCCTACAATGAGCAGTTCTTC.

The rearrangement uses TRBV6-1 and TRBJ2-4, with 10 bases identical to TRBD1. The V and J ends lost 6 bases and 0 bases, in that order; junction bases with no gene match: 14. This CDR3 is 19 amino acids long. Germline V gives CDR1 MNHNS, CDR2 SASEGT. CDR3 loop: CASSGDRGMTSLAKNIQYF. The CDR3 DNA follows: TGTGCCAGCAGCGGGGACAGGGGAATGACTTCTCTAGCCAAAAACATTCAGTACTTC.

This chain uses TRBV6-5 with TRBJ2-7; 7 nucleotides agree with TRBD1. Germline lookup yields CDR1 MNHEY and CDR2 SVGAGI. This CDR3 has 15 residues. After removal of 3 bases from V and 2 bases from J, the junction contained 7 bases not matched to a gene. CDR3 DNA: TGTGCCAGCAGTTATGGTAGGACAGGAGCCTACGAGCAGTACTTC. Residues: CASSYGRTGAYEQYF.

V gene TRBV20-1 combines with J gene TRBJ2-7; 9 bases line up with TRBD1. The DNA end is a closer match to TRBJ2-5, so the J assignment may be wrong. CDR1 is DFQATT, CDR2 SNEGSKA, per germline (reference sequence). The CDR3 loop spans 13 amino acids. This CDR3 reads CSAPGQGTETQYF. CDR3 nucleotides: TGCAGTGCTCCTGGACAGGGGACAGAGACCCAGTACTTC.

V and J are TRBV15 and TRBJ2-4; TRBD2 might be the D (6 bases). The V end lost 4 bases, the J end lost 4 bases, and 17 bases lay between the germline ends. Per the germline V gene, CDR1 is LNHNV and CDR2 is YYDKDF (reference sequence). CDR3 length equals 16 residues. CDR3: CATSTRLGRSKNIQYF. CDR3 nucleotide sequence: TGTGCCACCAGCACACGACTTGGGAGGTCAAAAAACATTCAGTACTTC.

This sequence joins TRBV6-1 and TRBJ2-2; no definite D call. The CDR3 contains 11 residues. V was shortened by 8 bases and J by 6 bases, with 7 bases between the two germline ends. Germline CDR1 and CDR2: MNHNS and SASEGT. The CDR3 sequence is CASRLAGELFF. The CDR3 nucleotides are TGTGCCAGCCGTTTGGCCGGGGAGCTGTTTTTT.

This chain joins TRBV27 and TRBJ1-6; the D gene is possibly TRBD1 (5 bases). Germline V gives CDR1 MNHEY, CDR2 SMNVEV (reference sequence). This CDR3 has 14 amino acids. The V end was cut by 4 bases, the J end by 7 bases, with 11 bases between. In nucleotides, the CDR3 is TGTGCCAGCAGTTACAGGTCTCCGAATTCACCCCTCCACTTT. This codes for CASSYRSPNSPLHF.

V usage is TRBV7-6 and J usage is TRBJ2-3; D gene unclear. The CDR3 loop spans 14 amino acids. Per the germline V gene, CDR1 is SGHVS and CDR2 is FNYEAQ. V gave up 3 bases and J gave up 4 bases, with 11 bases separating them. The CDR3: CASSLDPGPDTQYF. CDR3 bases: TGTGCCAGCAGCTTGGATCCGGGCCCAGATACGCAGTATTTT.

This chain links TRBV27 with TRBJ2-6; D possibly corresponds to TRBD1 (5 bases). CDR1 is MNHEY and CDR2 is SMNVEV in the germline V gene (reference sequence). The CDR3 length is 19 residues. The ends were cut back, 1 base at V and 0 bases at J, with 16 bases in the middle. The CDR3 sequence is CASSLYSARGLSGANVLTF. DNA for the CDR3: TGTGCCAGCAGTTTATACTCAGCTAGGGGCCTCTCTGGGGCCAACGTCCTGACTTTC.

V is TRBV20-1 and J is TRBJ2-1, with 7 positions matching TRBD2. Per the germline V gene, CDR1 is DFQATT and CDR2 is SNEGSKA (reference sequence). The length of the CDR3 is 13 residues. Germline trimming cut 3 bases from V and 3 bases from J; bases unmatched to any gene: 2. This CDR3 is CSASGGNYNEQFF. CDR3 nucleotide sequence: TGCAGTGCTAGCGGGGGGAACTACAATGAGCAGTTCTTC.

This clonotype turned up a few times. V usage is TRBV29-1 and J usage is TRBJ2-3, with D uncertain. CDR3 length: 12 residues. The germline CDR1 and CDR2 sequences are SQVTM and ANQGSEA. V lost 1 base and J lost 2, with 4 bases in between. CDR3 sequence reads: CSVEGNTDTQYF. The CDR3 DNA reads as TGCAGCGTTGAAGGGAACACAGATACGCAGTATTTT.